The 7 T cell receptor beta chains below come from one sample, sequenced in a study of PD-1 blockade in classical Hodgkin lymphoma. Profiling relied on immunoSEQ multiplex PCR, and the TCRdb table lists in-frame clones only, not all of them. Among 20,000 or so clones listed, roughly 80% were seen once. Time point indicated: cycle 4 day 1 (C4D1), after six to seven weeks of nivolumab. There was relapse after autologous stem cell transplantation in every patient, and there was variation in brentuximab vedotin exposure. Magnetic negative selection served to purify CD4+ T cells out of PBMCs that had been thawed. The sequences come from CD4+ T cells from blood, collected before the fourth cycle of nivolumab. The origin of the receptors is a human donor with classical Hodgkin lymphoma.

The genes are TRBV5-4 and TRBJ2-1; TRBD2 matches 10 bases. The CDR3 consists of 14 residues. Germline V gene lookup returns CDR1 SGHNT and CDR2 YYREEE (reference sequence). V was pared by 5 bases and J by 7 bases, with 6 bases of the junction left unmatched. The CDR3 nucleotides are TGTGCCAGCAGTGCGCTAGCGGGAGTGAATGAGCAGTTCTTC. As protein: CASSALAGVNEQFF.

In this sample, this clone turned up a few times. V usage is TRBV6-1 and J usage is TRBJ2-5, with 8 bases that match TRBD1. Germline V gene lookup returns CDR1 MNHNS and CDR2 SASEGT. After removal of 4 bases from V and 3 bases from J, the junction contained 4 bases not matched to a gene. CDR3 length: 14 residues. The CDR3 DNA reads TGTGCCAGCAGTGGGGGGACAGGCAAAGAGACCCAGTACTTC. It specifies CASSGGTGKETQYF.

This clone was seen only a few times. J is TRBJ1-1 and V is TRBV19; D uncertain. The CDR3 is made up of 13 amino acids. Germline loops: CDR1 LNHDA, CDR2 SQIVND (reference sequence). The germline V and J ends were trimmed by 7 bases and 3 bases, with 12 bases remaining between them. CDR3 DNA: TGTGCCAGTACGATGGGAAGGCACACTGAAGCTTTCTTT. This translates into CASTMGRHTEAFF.

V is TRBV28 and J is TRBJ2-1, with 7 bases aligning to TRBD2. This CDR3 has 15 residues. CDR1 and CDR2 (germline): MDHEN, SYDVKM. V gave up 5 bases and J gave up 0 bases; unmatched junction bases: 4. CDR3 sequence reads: CASSGTTRSYNEQFF. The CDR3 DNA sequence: TGTGCCAGCAGTGGGACTACCCGCTCCTACAATGAGCAGTTCTTC.

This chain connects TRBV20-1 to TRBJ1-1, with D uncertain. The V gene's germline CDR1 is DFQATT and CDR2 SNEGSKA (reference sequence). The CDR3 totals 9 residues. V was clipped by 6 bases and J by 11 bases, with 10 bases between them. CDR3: CSALAGAFF. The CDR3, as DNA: TGCAGTGCCCTAGCGGGCGCTTTCTTT.

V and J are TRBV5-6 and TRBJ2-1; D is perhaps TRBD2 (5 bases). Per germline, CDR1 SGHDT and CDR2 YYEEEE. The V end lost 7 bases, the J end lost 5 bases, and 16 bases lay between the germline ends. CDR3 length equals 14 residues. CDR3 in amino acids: CASGGREANNEQFF. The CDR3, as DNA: TGTGCCAGCGGAGGAAGGGAAGCGAACAATGAGCAGTTCTTC. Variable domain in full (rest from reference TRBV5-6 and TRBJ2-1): DAGVTQSPTHLIKTRGQQVTLRCSPKSGHDTVSWYQQALGQGPQFIFQYYEEEERQRGNFPDRFSGHQFPNYSSELNVNALLLGDSALYLCASGGREANNEQFFGPGTRLTVL.

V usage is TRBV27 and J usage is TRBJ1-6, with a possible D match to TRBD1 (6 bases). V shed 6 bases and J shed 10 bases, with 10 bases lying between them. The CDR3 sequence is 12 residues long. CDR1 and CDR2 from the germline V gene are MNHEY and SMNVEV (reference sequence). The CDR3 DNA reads TGTGCCAGCAGATTACAGGGCTCACCCCTCCACTTT. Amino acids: CASRLQGSPLHF.